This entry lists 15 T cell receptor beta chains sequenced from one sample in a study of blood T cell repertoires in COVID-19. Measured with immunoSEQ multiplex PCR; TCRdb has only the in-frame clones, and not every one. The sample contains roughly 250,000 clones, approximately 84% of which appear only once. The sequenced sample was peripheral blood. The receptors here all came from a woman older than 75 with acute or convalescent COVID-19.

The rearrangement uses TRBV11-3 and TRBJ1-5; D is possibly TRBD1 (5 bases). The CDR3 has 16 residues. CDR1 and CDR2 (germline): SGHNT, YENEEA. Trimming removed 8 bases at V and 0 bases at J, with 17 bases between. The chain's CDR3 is CASRRRGSYSNQPQHF. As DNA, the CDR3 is TGTGCCAGCCGCCGGAGGGGCTCCTATAGCAATCAGCCCCAGCATTTT. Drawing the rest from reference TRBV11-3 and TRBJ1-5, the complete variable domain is EAGVVQSPRYKIIEKKQPVAFWCNPISGHNTLYWYLQNLGQGPELLIRYENEEAVDDSQLPKDRFSAERLKGVDSTLKIQPAELGDSAVYLCASRRRGSYSNQPQHFGDGTRLSIL.

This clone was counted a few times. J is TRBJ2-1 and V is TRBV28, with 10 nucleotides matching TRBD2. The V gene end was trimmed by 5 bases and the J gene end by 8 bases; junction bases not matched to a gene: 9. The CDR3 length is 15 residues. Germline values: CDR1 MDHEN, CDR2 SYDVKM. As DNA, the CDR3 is TGTGCCAGCAGTCAGCTAGCGGGAGATGAGGATGAGCAGTTCTTC. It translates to CASSQLAGDEDEQFF.

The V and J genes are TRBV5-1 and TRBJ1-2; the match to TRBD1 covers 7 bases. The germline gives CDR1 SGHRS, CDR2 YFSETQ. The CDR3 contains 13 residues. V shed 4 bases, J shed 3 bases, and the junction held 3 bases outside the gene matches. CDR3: CASSPGQDYGYTF. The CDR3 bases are TGCGCCAGCAGCCCCGGACAGGACTATGGCTACACCTTC.

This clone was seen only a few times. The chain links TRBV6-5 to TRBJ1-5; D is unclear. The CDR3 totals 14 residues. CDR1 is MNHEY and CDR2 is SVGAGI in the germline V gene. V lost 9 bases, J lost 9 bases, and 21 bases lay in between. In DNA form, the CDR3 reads TGTGCCAGTGTAGACATATTCGGTGAAGGGCCCCAGCATTTT. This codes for CASVDIFGEGPQHF.

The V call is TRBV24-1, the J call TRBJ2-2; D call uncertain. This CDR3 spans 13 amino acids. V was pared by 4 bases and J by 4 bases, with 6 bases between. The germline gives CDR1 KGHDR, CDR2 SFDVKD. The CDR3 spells CATSEEVTGELFF. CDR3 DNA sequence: TGTGCCACCAGTGAAGAGGTCACCGGGGAGCTGTTTTTT.

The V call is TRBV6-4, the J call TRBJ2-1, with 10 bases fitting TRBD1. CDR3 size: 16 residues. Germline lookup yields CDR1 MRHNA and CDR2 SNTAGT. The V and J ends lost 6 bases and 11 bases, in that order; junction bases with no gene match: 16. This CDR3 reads CASSENPGQGREKQFF. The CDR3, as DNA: TGTGCCAGCAGCGAGAACCCGGGACAGGGGAGGGAGAAGCAGTTCTTC.

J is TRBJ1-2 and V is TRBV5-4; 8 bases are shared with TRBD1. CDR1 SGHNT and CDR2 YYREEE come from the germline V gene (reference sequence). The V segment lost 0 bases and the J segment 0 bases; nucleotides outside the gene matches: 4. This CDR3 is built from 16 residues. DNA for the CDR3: TGTGCCAGCAGCTTGGGAACGGGACAGGCTAACTATGGCTACACCTTC. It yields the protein CASSLGTGQANYGYTF.

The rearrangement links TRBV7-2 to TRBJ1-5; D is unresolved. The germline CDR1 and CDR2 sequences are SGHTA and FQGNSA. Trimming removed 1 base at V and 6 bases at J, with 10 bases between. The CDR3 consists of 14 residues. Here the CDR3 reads CASSLDLRGQPQHF. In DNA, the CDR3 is TGTGCCAGCAGCTTAGATTTGAGAGGTCAGCCCCAGCATTTT.

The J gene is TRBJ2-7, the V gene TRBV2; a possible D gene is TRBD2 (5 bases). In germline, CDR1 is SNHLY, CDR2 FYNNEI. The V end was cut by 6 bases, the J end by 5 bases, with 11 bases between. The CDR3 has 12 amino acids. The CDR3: CASRTDGDEQYF. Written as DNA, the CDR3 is TGTGCCAGCAGGACGGACGGGGACGAGCAGTACTTC.

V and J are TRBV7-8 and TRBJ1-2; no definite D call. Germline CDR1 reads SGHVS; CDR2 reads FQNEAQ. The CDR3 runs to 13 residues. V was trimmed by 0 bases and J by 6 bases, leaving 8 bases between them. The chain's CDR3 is CASSLAVGDGYTF. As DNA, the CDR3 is TGTGCCAGCAGCTTAGCGGTGGGAGATGGCTACACCTTC.

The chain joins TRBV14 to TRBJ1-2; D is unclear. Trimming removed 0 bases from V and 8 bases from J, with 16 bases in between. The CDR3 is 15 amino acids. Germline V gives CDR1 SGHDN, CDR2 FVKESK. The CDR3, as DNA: TGTGCCAGCAGCCAAGATGCCCTAGTGGAGGGAGGCTACACCTTC. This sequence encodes CASSQDALVEGGYTF.

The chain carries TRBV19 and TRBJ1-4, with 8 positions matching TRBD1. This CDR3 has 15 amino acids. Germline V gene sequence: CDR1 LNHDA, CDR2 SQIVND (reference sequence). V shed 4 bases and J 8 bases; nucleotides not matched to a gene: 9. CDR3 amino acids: CASSNPGTGSEKLFF. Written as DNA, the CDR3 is TGTGCCAGTAGTAACCCCGGGACAGGTTCGGAAAAACTGTTTTTT.

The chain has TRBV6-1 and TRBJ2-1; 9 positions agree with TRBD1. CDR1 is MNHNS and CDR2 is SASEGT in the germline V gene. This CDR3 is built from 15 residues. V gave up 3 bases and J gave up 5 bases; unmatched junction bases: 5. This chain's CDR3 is CASSEGQGNHNEQFF. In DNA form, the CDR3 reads TGTGCCAGCAGTGAGGGACAGGGTAACCACAATGAGCAGTTCTTC.

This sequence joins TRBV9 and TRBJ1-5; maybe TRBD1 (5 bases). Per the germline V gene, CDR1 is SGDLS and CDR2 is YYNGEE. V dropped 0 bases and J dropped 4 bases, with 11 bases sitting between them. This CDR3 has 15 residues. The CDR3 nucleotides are TGTGCCAGCAGCGTAGGGGGGGAATGGAATCAGCCCCAGCATTTT. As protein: CASSVGGEWNQPQHF.

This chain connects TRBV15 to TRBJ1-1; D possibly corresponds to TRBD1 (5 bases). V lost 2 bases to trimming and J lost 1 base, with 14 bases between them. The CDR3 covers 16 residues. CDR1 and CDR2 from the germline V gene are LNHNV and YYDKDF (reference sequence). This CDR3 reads CATSRPGRRENTEAFF. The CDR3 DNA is TGTGCCACCAGCAGACCGGGACGGAGGGAGAACACTGAAGCTTTCTTT.